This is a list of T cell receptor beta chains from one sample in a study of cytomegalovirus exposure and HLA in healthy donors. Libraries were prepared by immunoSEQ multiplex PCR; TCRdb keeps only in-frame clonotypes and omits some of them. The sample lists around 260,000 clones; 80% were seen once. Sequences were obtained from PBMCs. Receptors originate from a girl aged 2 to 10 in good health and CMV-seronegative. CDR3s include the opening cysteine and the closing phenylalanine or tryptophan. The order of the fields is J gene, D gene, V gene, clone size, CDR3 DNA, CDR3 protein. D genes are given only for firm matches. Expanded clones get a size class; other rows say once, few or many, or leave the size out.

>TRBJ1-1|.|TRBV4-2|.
TGTGCCAGCAGCCAAGATTGGAAGGAGGGGATCTATGAAGCTTTCTTT
CASSQDWKEGIYEAFF
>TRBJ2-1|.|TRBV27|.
TGTGCCAGCCGCCTTTCTCGGGACTCCTACAATGAGCAGTTCTTC
CASRLSRDSYNEQFF
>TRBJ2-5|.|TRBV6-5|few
TGTGCCAGCAGTTACAGTCTATTATCAGAGACCCAGTACTTC
CASSYSLLSETQYF
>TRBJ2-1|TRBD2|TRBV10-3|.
TGTGCCATCAGTGAGTCCAAACCGGGACTACCTAATGATGAGCAGTTCTTC
CAISESKPGLPNDEQFF
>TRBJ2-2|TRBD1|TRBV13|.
TGTGCCAGCAGCACGCGACAGGGGGCGGCCGGGGAGCTGTTTTTT
CASSTRQGAAGELFF
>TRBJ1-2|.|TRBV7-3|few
TGTGCCAGCAGCTTAGATCGGGATAGGGGCTACACCTTC
CASSLDRDRGYTF
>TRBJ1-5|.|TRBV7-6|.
TGTGCCAGCAGCTTTAACAGGGACCAGCCCCAGCATTTT
CASSFNRDQPQHF
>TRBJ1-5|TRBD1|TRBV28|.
TGTGCCAGCAGTTCCACAGGGGATGGGCGGCCCCAGCATTTT
CASSSTGDGRPQHF
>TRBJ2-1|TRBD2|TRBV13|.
TGTGCCAGCAGCTTGACCGGGACTAGCGACAATGAGCAGTTCTTC
CASSLTGTSDNEQFF
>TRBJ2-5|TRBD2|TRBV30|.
TGTGCCTGGAGTGCCGCGGGGGGGACCCAGTACTTC
CAWSAAGGTQYF
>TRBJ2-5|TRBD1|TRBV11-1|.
TGTGCCAGCAGCTTAATGGGACAGGAGGGGGACCAGTACTTC
CASSLMGQEGDQYF
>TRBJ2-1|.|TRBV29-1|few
TGCAGCGTTGAAGGGGCGGGCGATTACAATGAGCAGTTCTTC
CSVEGAGDYNEQFF
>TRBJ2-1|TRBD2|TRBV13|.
TGTGCCAGCAGCTGGGGGAGGGCCCGGCGGAAGTTCTTC
CASSWGRARRKFF
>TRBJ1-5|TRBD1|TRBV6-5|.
TGTGCCAGCAGGGGGACAGGGGGTAATCAGCCCCAGCATTTT
CASRGTGGNQPQHF
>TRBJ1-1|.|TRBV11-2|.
TGTGCCAGCAGCCGCGAACTGAACACTGAAGCTTTCTTT
CASSRELNTEAFF
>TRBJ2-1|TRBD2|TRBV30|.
TGTGCCTGGAGAGGGACTAGCGGGATTTACAATGAGCAGTTCTTC
CAWRGTSGIYNEQFF
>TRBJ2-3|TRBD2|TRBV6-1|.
TGTGCCAGCAGTGGGACTAGCGTGGATACGCAGTATTTT
CASSGTSVDTQYF
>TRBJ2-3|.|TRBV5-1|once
TGCGCCAGCAGCTTGGGGAGAACAGGGGCTAGCGCAGATACGCAGTATTTT
CASSLGRTGASADTQYF
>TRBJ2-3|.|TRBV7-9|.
TGTGCCAGCAGCCCACAGGACACAGATACGCAGTATTTT
CASSPQDTDTQYF
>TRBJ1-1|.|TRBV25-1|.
TGTGCCAGCAGTCCCTGGAGGGGGGGGACTGAAGCTTTCTTT
CASSPWRGGTEAFF
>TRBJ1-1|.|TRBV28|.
TGTGCCACCCAAACCCCCCACAAGAACACTGAAGCTTTCTTT
CATQTPHKNTEAFF
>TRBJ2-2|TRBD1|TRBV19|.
TGTGCCAGTAGTCAAACCGGGACAGGCTTGAACACCGGGGAGCTGTTTTTT
CASSQTGTGLNTGELFF
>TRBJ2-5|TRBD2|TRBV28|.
TGTGCCAGCAGAACGGGGGGGGCGGAGCAAGAGACCCAGTACTTC
CASRTGGAEQETQYF
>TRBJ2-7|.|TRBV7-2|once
TGTGCCAGCAGCTTAGAGACGCGGTGGGAGCAGTACTTC
CASSLETRWEQYF
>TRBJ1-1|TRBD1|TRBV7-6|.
TGTGCCAGCAGCTTAACAGGGGGCCCCAGCACTGAAGCTTTCTTT
CASSLTGGPSTEAFF
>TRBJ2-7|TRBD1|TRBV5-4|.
TGTGCCAGCAGCTCACCGGACAGGACCTTGGACGAGCAGTACTTC
CASSSPDRTLDEQYF
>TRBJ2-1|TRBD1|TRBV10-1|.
TGCGCCACGATGGGGACAGGGATTAACAATGAGCAGTTCTTC
CATMGTGINNEQFF
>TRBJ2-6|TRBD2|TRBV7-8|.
TGTGCCAGCAGCTGGCCCCGGACTAGCGCACATAACTCTGGGGCCAACGTCCTGACTTTC
CASSWPRTSAHNSGANVLTF
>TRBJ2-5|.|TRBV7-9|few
TGTTCCAGCTCAGATCCCAAGACCCAGTACTTC
CSSSDPKTQYF
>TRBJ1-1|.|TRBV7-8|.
TGTGCCAGCAGCTTTGACAGTGAAGCTTTCTTT
CASSFDSEAFF
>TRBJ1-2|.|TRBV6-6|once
TGTGCCAGCAGACAGTCCTATGGCTACACCTTC
CASRQSYGYTF
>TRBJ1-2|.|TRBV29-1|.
TGCAGCGTTGATAGCGTTGGCTATGGCTACACCTTC
CSVDSVGYGYTF
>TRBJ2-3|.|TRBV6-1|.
TGTGCCAGCAGTCCGGGACACAGCACAGATACGCAGTATTTT
CASSPGHSTDTQYF
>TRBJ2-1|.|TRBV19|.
TGTGCCAGTAGTATCCCTTGGGGGGGCGAGCAGTTCTTC
CASSIPWGGEQFF
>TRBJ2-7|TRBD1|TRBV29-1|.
TGCAGCGTTGAAGAGCGACAGGGATCCTACGAGCAGTACTTC
CSVEERQGSYEQYF
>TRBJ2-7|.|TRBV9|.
TGTGCCAGCAGCCCCCAACTGGTCCCCTACGAGCAGTACTTC
CASSPQLVPYEQYF
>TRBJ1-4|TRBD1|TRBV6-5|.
TGTGCCAGCAGTTACTCGATACAGGGGAGGAATGAAAAACTGTTTTTT
CASSYSIQGRNEKLFF